This T cell receptor (beta chain) was retrieved from a study of technical replicates of blood from a few donors. Germline CDR1 is SGHRS and CDR2 is YFSETQ. Germline trimming cut 0 bases from V and 3 bases from J; bases unmatched to any gene: 5. The CDR3 is 15 residues long. The table came from immunoSEQ multiplex PCR; TCRdb's copy has only in-frame clones and leaves some out. The repertoire holds some 77,000 clones, around nine tenths seen once, with about 0.35% in the top ten. The sequenced material came from T cells isolated from PBMCs. This receptor was taken from a human donor in good health. The chain has TRBV5-1 and TRBJ2-7, with 8 nucleotides matching TRBD2. The CDR3 nucleotides read TGCGCCAGCAGCTTGGGACTAGCGATACGCTACGAGCAGTACTTC. Translated: CASSLGLAIRYEQYF.